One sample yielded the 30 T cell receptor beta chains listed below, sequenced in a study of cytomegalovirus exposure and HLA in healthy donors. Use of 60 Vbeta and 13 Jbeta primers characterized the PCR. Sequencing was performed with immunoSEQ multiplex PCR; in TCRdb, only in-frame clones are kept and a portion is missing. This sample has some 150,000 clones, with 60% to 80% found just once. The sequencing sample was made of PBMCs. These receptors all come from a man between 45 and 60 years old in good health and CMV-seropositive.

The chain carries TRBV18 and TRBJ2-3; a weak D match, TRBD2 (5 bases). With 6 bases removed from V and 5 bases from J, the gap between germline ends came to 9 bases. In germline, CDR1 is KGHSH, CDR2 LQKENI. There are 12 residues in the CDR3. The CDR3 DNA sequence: TGTGCCAGCTCCCCCCGGGGAGATACGCAGTATTTT. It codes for CASSPRGDTQYF.

The CDR3 sequence is CASSQPGNHYGYTF. DNA of the CDR3: TGCGCCAGCAGCCAACCCGGGAATCACTATGGCTACACCTTC. The chain couples TRBV4-3 to TRBJ1-2; no reliable D call. Germline values: CDR1 LGHNA, CDR2 YSLEER. V dropped 2 bases and J dropped 3 bases, with 10 bases sitting between them. This CDR3 region has 14 residues.

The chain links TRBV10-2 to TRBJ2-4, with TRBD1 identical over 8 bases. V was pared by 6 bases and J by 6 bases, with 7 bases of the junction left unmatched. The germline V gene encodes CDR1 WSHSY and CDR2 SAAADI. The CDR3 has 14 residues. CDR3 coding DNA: TGCGCCAGCAGGGATACGGGACAGGCAAACATTCAGTACTTC. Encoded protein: CASRDTGQANIQYF.

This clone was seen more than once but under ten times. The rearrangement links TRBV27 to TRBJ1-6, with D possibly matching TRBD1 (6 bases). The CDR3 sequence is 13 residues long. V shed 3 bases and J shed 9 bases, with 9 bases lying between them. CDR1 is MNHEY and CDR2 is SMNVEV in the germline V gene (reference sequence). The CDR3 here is CASSFRQVSPLHF. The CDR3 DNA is TGTGCCAGCAGTTTCCGACAGGTTTCACCCCTCCACTTT.

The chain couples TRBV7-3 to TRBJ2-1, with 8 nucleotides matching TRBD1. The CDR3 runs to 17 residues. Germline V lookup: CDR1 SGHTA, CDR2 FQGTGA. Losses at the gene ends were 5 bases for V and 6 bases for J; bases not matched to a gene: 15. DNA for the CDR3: TGTGCCAGCAGCCAGACTGGTCAGGGGGCAGTTGTCAATGAGCAGTTCTTC. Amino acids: CASSQTGQGAVVNEQFF.

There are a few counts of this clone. CDR3 loop: CASSQGTGGAVNTEAFF. CDR3 bases: TGTGCCAGCTCACAGGGGACAGGGGGCGCGGTGAACACTGAAGCTTTCTTT. The chain links TRBV18 to TRBJ1-1; 12 positions match TRBD1. The ends lost 4 bases at V and 0 bases at J; junction bases unmatched: 6. This CDR3 region has 17 residues. The germline gives CDR1 KGHSH, CDR2 LQKENI.

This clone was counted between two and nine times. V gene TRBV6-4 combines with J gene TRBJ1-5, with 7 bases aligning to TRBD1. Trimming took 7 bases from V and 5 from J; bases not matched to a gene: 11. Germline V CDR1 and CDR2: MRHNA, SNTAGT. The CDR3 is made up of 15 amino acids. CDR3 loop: CASKLYTGVDQPQHF. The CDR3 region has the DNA TGTGCCAGCAAACTTTATACAGGGGTGGATCAGCCCCAGCATTTT.

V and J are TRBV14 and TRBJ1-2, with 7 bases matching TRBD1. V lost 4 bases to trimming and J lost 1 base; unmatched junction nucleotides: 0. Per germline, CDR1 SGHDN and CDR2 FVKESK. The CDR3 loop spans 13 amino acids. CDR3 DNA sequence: TGTGCCAGCAGCCGGGACAGTAACTATGGCTACACCTTC. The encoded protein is CASSRDSNYGYTF.

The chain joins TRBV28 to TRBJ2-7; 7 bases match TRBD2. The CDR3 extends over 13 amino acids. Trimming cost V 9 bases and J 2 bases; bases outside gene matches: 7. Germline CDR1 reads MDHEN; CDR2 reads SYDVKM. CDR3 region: CASRGGLTYEQYF. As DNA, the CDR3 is TGTGCCAGTCGCGGGGGACTTACCTACGAGCAGTACTTC.

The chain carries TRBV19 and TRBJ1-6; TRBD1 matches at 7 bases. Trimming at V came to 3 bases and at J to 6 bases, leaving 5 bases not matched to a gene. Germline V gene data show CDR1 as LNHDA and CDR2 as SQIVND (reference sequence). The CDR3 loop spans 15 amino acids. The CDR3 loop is CASSIEGDSNSPLHF. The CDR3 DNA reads TGTGCCAGTAGTATCGAAGGGGACAGTAATTCACCCCTCCACTTT.

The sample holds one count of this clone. For the CDR3, the DNA is TGCAGCGCCTGGACAGGGCAGGAAGAGACCCAGTACTTC. Translating gives CSAWTGQEETQYF. V and J are TRBV29-1 and TRBJ2-5; the match to TRBD1 covers 8 bases. V shed 7 bases, J shed 3 bases, and the junction held 7 bases outside the gene matches. The CDR3 is 13 amino acids. Germline CDR1 SQVTM, CDR2 ANQGSEA.

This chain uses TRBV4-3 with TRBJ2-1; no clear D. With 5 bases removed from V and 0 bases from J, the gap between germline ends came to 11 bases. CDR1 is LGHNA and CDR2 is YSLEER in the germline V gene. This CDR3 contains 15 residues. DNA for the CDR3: TGCGCCAGCAGCAAAGGGCGGAGCTCCTACAATGAGCAGTTCTTC. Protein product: CASSKGRSSYNEQFF.

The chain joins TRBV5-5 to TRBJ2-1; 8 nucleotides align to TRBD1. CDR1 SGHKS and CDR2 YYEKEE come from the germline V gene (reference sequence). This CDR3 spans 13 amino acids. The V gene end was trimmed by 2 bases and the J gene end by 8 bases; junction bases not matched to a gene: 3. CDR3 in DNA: TGTGCCAGCAGCTTTCAGGGGGCTTATGAGCAGTTCTTC. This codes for CASSFQGAYEQFF.

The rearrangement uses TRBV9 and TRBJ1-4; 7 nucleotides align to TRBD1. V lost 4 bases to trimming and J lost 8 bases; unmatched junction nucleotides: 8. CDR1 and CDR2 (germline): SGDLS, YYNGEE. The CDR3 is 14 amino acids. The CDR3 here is CASSPTGVGEKLFF. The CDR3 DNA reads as TGTGCCAGCAGCCCAACAGGGGTGGGCGAAAAACTGTTTTTT.

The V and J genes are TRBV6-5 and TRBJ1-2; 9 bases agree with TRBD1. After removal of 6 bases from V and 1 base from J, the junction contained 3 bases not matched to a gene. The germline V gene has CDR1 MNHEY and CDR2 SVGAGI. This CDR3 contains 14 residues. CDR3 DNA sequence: TGTGCCAGCAGGAAGGGACAGGGTAACTATGGCTACACCTTC. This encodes CASRKGQGNYGYTF.

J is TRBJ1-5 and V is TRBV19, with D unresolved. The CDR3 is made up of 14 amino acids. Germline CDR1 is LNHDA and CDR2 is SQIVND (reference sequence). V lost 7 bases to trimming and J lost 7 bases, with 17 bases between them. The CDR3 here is CASKEGGGVQPQHF. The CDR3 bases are TGTGCCAGTAAGGAAGGCGGCGGAGTCCAGCCCCAGCATTTT.

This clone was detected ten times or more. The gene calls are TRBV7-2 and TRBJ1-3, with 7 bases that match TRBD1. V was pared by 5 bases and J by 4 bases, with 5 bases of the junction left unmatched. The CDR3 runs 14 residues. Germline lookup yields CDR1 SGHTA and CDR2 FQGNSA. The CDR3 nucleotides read TGTGCCAGCAGCCCCGGGACAGACGGAAACACCATATATTTT. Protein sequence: CASSPGTDGNTIYF.

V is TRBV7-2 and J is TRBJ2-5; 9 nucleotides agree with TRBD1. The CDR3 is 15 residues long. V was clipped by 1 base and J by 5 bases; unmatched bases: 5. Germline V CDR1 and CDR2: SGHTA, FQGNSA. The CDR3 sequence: CASSLGDRVGETQYF. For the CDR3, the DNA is TGTGCCAGCAGCTTAGGGGACAGGGTCGGTGAGACCCAGTACTTC.

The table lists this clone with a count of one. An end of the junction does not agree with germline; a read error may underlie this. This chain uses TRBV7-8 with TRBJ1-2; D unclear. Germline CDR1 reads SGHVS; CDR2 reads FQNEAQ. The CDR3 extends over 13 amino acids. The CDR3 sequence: CASTSGRNYVYTF. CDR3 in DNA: TGTGCCAGCACCTCCGGCAGAAACTATGTCTACACCTTC.

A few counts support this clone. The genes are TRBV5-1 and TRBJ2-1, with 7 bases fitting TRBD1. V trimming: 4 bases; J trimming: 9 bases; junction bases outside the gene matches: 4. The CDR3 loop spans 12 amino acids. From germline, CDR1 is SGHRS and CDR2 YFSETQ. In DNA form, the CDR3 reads TGCGCCAGCAGCGTAGACAGGGCTGAGCAGTTCTTC. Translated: CASSVDRAEQFF. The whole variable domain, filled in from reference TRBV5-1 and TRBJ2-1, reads KAGVTQTPRYLIKTRGQQVTLSCSPISGHRSVSWYQQTPGQGLQFLFEYFSETQRNKGNFPGRFSGRQFSNSRSEMNVSTLELGDSALYLCASSVDRAEQFFGPGTRLTVL.

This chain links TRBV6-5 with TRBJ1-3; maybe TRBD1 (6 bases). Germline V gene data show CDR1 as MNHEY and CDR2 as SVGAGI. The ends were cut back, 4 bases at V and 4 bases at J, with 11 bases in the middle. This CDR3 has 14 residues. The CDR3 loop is CASSSGARGNTIYF. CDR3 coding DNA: TGTGCCAGCAGTTCAGGGGCGCGAGGAAACACCATATATTTT.

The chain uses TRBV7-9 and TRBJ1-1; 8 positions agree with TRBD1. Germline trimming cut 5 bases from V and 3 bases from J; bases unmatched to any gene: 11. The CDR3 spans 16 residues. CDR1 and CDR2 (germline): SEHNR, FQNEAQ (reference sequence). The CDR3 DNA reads TGTGCCAGCAGCCCTTACAGGGGGAAGGGGGACACTGAAGCTTTCTTT. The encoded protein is CASSPYRGKGDTEAFF.

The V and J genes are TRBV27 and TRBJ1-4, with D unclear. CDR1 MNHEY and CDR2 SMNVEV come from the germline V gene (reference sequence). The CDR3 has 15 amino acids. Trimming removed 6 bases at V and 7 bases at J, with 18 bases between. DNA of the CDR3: TGTGCCAGCAGCCTACTAGGAGGCGGTAGTGAAAAACTGTTTTTT. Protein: CASSLLGGGSEKLFF.

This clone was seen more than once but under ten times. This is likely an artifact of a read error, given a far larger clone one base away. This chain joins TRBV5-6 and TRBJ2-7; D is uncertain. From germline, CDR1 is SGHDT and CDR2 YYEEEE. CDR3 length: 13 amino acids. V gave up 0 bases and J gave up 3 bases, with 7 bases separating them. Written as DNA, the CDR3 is TGTGCCAGCAGCTTGGAACTTATCTACGAGCAGTACTTC. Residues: CASSLELIYEQYF. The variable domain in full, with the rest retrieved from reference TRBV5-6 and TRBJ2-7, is DAGVTQSPTHLIKTRGQQVTLRCSPKSGHDTVSWYQQALGQGPQFIFQYYEEEERQRGNFPDRFSGHQFPNYSSELNVNALLLGDSALYLCASSLELIYEQYFGPGTRLTVT.

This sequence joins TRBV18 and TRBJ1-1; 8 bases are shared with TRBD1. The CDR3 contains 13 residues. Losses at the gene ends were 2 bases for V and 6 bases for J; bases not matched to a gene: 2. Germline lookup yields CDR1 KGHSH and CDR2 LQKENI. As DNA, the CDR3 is TGTGCCAGCTCACCAGACAGGGGTCCTGAAGCTTTCTTT. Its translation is CASSPDRGPEAFF.

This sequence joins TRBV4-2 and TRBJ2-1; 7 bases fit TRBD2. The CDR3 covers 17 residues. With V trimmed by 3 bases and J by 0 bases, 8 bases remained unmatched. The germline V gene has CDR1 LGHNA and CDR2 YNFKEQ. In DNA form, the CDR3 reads TGTGCCAGCAGCCAGGCTCTAGCGGCGCGCTCCTACAATGAGCAGTTCTTC. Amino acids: CASSQALAARSYNEQFF.

This chain's CDR3 is CASKRTVSPLGVGYTF. CDR3 nucleotides: TGTGCCAGCAAACGGACAGTTTCCCCCCTCGGGGTAGGCTACACCTTC. The V and J genes are TRBV27 and TRBJ1-2; the D gene is possibly TRBD1 (6 bases). The germline CDR1 and CDR2 sequences are MNHEY and SMNVEV (reference sequence). Trimming took 7 bases from V and 8 from J, leaving 26 bases between them. The CDR3 loop spans 16 amino acids.

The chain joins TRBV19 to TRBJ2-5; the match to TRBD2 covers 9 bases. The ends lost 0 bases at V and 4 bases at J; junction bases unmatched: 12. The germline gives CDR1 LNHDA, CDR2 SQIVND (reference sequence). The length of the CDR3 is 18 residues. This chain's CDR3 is CASSIEGLAGGRGETQYF. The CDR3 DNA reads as TGTGCCAGTAGTATAGAAGGGCTAGCGGGCGGGAGGGGAGAGACCCAGTACTTC.

DNA for the CDR3: TGCGCCAGCAGCCAAGTATTCAGTTTTGACACTGAAGCTTTCTTT. Its protein is CASSQVFSFDTEAFF. The chain has TRBV4-1 and TRBJ1-1; D uncertain. CDR1 and CDR2 from the germline V gene are MGHRA and YSYEKL. V lost 1 base and J lost 3, with 12 bases in between. The CDR3 is made up of 15 amino acids.

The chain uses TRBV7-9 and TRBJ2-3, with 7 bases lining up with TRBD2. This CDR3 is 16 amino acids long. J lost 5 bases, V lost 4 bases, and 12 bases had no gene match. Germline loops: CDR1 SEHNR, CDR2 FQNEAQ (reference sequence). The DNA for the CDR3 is TGTGCCAGCAGCTCCTGGGCGGGAGAAGGGATAGATACGCAGTATTTT. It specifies CASSSWAGEGIDTQYF.